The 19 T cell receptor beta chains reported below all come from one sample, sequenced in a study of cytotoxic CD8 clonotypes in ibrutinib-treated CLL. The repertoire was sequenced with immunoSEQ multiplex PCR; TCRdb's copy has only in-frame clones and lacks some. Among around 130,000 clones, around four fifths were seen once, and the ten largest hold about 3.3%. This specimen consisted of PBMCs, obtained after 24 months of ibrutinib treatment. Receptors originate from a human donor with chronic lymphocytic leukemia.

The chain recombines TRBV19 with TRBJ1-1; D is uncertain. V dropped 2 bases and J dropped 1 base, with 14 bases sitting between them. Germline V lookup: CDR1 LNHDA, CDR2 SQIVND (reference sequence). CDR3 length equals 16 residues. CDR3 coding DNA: TGTGCCAGTAGTATACGAGGCCGAGGTAGGAACACTGAAGCTTTCTTT. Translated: CASSIRGRGRNTEAFF.

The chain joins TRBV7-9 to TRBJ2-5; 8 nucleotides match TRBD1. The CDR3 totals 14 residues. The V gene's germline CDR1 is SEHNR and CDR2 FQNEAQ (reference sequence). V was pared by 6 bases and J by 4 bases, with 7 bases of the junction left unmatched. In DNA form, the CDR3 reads TGTGCCAGCAGGTCCGGACAGGGAGGAGAGACCCAGTACTTC. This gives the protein CASRSGQGGETQYF.

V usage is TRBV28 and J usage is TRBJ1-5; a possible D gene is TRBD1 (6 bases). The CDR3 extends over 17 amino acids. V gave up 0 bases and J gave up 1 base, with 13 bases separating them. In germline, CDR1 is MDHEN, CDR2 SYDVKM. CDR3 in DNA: TGTGCCAGCAGTTTATGGGCAGGGCAGGGGAGCAATCAGCCCCAGCATTTT. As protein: CASSLWAGQGSNQPQHF.

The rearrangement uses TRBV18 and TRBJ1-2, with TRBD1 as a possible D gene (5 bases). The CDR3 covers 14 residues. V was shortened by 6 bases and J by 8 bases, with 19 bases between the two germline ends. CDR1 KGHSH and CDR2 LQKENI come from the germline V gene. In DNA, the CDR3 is TGTGCCAGCTCGCCGACCATGGGGGTTGACGGCTACACCTTC. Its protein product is CASSPTMGVDGYTF.

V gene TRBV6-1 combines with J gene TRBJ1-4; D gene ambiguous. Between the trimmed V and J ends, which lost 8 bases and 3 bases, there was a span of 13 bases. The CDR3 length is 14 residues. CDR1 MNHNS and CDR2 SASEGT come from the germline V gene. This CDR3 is CASRGFPSNEKLFF. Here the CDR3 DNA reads TGTGCCAGCCGGGGTTTCCCGTCTAATGAAAAACTGTTTTTT.

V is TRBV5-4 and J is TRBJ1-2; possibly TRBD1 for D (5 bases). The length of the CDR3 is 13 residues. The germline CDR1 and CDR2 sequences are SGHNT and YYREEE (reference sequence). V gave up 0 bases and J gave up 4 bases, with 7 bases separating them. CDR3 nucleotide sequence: TGTGCCAGCAGCTTGGACGGGACCTATGGCTACACCTTC. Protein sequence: CASSLDGTYGYTF.

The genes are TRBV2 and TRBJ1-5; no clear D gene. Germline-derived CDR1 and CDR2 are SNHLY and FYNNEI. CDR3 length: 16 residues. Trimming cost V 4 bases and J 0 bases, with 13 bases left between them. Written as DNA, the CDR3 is TGTGCCAGCAGTGTAGGTCAGAGATATAGCAATCAGCCCCAGCATTTT. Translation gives CASSVGQRYSNQPQHF.

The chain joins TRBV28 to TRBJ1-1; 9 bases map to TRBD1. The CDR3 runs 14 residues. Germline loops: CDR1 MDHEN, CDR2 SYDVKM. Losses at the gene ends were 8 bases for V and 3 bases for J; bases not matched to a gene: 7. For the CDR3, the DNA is TGTGCCAGCCAGACAGGGGGTTCGGACACTGAAGCTTTCTTT. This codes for CASQTGGSDTEAFF.

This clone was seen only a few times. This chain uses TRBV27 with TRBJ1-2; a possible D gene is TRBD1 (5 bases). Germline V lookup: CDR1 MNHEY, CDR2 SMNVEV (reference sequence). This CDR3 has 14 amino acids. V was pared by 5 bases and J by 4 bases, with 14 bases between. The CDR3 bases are TGTGCCAGCAGTCCGACCGACAGACTCTATGGCTACACCTTC. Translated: CASSPTDRLYGYTF.

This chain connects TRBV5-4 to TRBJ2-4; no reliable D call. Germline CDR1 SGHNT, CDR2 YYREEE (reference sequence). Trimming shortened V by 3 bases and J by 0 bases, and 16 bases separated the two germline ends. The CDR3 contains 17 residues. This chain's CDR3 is CASSSNHGLLAKNIQYF. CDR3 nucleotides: TGTGCCAGCAGCTCTAATCACGGATTGCTAGCCAAAAACATTCAGTACTTC.

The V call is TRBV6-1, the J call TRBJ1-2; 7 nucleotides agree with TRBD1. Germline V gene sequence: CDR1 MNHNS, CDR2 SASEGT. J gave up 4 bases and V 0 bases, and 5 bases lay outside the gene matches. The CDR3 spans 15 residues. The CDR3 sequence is CASSEALRQGYGYTF. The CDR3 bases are TGTGCCAGCAGTGAAGCGCTTCGACAGGGCTATGGCTACACCTTC.

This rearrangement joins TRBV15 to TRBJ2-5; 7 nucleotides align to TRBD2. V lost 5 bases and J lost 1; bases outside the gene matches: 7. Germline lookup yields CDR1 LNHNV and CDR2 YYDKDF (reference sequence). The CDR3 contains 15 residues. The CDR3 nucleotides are TGTGCCACCAGCCTCCAAGGGAGGGTCCAAGAGACCCAGTACTTC. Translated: CATSLQGRVQETQYF. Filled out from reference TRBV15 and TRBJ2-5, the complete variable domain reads DAMVIQNPRYQVTQFGKPVTLSCSQTLNHNVMYWYQQKSSQAPKLLFHYYDKDFNNEADTPDNFQSRRPNTSFCFLDIRSPGLGDTAMYLCATSLQGRVQETQYFGPGTRLLVL.

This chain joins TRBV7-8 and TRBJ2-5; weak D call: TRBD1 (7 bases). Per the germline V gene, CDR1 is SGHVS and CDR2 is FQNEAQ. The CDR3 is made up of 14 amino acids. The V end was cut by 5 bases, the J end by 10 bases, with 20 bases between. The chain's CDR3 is CASSLGTRGADQYF. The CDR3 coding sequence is TGTGCCAGCAGCCTAGGGACCAGGGGGGCCGACCAGTACTTC. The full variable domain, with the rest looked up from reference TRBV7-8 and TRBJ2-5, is GAGVSQSPRYKVAKRGQDVALRCDPISGHVSLFWYQQALGQGPEFLTYFQNEAQLDKSGLPSDRFFAERPEGSVSTLKIQRTQQEDSAVYLCASSLGTRGADQYFGPGTRLLVL.

CDR3 nucleotide sequence: TGCGCCACACCCGGGGACGGCCTAGGCGGGGAGCTGTTTTTT. It yields the protein CATPGDGLGGELFF. The rearrangement uses TRBV23-1 and TRBJ2-2; D is perhaps TRBD1 or TRBD2 (5 bases each). TRBV23-1 is annotated as an ORF whose role is uncertain. The CDR3 consists of 14 residues. The V end was cut by 10 bases, the J end by 7 bases, with 19 bases between.

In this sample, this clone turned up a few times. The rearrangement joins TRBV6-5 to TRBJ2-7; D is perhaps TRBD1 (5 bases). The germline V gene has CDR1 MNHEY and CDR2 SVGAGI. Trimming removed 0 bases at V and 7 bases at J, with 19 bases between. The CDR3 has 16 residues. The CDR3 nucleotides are TGTGCCAGCAGTTACTCATCCCACCAGGGATCGTGGGAGCAGTACTTC. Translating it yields CASSYSSHQGSWEQYF.

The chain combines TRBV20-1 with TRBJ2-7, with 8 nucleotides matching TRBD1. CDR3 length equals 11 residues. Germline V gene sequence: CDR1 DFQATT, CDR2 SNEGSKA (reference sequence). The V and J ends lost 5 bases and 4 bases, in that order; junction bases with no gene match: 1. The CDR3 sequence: CSAWTGYEQYF. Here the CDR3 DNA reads TGCAGTGCTTGGACAGGGTACGAGCAGTACTTC.

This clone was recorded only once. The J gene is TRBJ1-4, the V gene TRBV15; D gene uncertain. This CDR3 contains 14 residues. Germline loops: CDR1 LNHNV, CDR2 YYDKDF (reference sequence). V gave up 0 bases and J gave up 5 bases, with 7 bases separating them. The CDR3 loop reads CATSRDLRNEKLFF. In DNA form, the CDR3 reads TGTGCCACCAGCAGAGATTTAAGGAATGAAAAACTGTTTTTT.

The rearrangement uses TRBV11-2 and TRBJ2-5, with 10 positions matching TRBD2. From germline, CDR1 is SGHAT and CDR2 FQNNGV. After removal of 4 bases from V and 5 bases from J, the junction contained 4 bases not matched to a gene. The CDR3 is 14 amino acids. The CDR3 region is CASSSSAGGETQYF. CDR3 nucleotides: TGTGCCAGCAGCTCCTCAGCGGGAGGGGAGACCCAGTACTTC.

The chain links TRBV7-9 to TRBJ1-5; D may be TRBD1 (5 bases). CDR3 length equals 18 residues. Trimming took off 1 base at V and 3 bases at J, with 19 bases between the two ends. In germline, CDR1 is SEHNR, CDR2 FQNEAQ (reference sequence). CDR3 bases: TGTGCCAGCAGCTTAGGGGGTATGGGACTGATTTTCAATCAGCCCCAGCATTTT. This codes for CASSLGGMGLIFNQPQHF.